This T cell receptor (beta chain) was sequenced during a study of regulatory T cells in long-lasting Graves disease. Looked up from germline, CDR1 is SGDLS and CDR2 is YYNGEE. The CDR3 runs 11 residues. The V end lost 7 bases, the J end lost 6 bases, and 9 bases lay between the germline ends. The time point was: newly diagnosed GD, antithyroid drugs for less than 3 months. There was RNA extracted from PBMCs, and the TCR library was made from it. Arm-PCR with iRepertoire HTBI primers amplified the CDR3 regions for these TCR beta libraries. TCRdb redid the calling of the multiplex PCR reads with MiXCR, one entry per CDR3 protein. The table includes approximately 350,000 distinct CDR3 sequences, about 16% detected once. The data also belong to a second study, concerning T cells in Graves' hyperthyroidism and ophthalmopathy.

The chain is built from TRBV9 and TRBJ2-3; tentatively, D is TRBD2 (6 bases). The receptor was isolated from a woman under 30 with Graves disease. This specimen consisted of peripheral blood mononuclear cells (PBMCs), obtained at new diagnosis, from a patient treated with antithyroid drugs. CDR3 bases: TGTGCCAGCGGAGGGGACGATACGCAGTATTTT. Translation: CASGGDDTQYF.